This paragraph covers one T cell receptor beta chain sequence. The antigen remains unidentified. This sample stems from a study of STAT3 mutations in large granular lymphocyte leukemia. Study-level findings and limits: Every T-cell large granular lymphocyte leukemia patient had at least one immunodominant TCR beta clonotype.

The method was immunoSEQ multiplex PCR; TCRdb's version includes in-frame clones alone and lacks a portion of them. The sample shows some 10,000 clones, around 52% of them seen only once. The CDR3 loop spans 11 amino acids. With 10 bases removed from V and 4 bases from J, the gap between germline ends came to 10 bases. In germline, CDR1 is MDHEN, CDR2 SYDVKM. The V and J genes are TRBV28 and TRBJ1-1; D possibly corresponds to TRBD1 (6 bases). The TCR was taken from a boy younger than 18 with T-cell large granular lymphocyte leukemia. Some clones in this sample may be carry-over from other donors' samples. Sequencing used peripheral blood mononuclear cells. The CDR3 protein is CAIQGGTEAFF. CDR3 coding DNA: TGTGCCATCCAAGGGGGCACTGAAGCTTTCTTT.